The 21 T cell receptor beta chains below were found in one sample sequenced in a study of Ad26.COV2.S vaccination and SARS-CoV-2 variants. This sample's treatment: about 20 received Ad26.COV2.S at low or high dose, single or two shots; about 5 received placebo; per-sample allocation not given. The samples were gathered on day 63 after the first injection of vaccine or placebo. Produced via immunoSEQ multiplex PCR; TCRdb's table is partial and in-frame only. Seen here are 350,000 to 500,000 clones, roughly 88% observed once, and the top ten hold about 4%. The specimen was peripheral blood, collected in a trial of Ad26.COV2.S vaccine versus placebo. These receptors originate from a person between 18 and 65 years old who received the Ad26.COV2.S COVID-19 vaccine or a placebo.

The chain employs TRBV4-2 and TRBJ2-3; either TRBD1 or TRBD2 may fit D (6 bases each). Trimming pared 0 bases from V and 1 base from J, leaving 14 bases between. Germline V gene sequence: CDR1 LGHNA, CDR2 YNFKEQ. CDR3 length: 17 amino acids. The CDR3 spells CASSQEWLGGGTDTQYF. The CDR3 DNA reads as TGTGCCAGCAGCCAAGAATGGCTGGGGGGCGGCACAGATACGCAGTATTTT.

The V and J genes are TRBV4-3 and TRBJ2-2; 10 bases line up with TRBD2. This CDR3 has 18 amino acids. The V gene's germline CDR1 is LGHNA and CDR2 YSLEER. The V and J ends lost 0 bases and 4 bases, in that order; junction bases with no gene match: 8. For the CDR3, the DNA is TGCGCCAGCAGCCAAGATAGGGCTAGCGGGGGTTTCACCGGGGAGCTGTTTTTT. It translates to CASSQDRASGGFTGELFF.

The chain carries TRBV27 and TRBJ2-7; 11 positions agree with TRBD2. The CDR3 sequence is 16 residues long. V trimming: 6 bases; J trimming: 7 bases; junction bases outside the gene matches: 14. CDR1 is MNHEY, CDR2 SMNVEV, per germline (reference sequence). The CDR3 here is CASSPTSGGLLWEQYF. The CDR3 DNA follows: TGTGCCAGCAGCCCAACTAGCGGGGGACTCCTCTGGGAGCAGTACTTC.

This clone was observed a few times. The chain combines TRBV6-5 with TRBJ1-6; tentative D call: TRBD1 (5 bases). Germline V CDR1 and CDR2: MNHEY, SVGAGI. The CDR3 has 15 residues. Trimming stripped 5 bases from V and 9 bases from J, with 17 bases between. The CDR3 spells CASSQRGGVGSPLHF. CDR3 sequence (DNA): TGTGCCAGCAGTCAACGGGGGGGAGTAGGTTCACCCCTCCACTTT.

The V call is TRBV18, the J call TRBJ2-7; TRBD1 agrees at 9 bases. Germline trimming cut 3 bases from V and 2 bases from J; bases unmatched to any gene: 5. The CDR3 spans 15 residues. The germline V gene encodes CDR1 KGHSH and CDR2 LQKENI. The CDR3 DNA is TGTGCCAGCTCACCGGACAGGGGTCTTCCCTACGAGCAGTACTTC. Translation gives CASSPDRGLPYEQYF.

The V and J genes are TRBV7-9 and TRBJ2-3; D gene uncertain. V lost 5 bases and J 0 bases, leaving 12 bases between the germline ends. The CDR3 contains 15 residues. Germline V lookup: CDR1 SEHNR, CDR2 FQNEAQ (reference sequence). The CDR3, as DNA: TGTGCCAGCAGCCCCGTCGGTGGGAGCACAGATACGCAGTATTTT. Translating gives CASSPVGGSTDTQYF. The entire variable domain, with the rest obtained from reference TRBV7-9 and TRBJ2-3, is as follows: DTGVSQNPRHKITKRGQNVTFRCDPISEHNRLYWYRQTLGQGPEFLTYFQNEAQLEKSRLLSDRFSAERPKGSFSTLEIQRTEQGDSAMYLCASSPVGGSTDTQYFGPGTRLTVL.

This clone was observed once. The V and J genes are TRBV4-3 and TRBJ2-3, with TRBD2 matching 11 bases. The ends lost 2 bases at V and 6 bases at J; junction bases unmatched: 13. The CDR3 contains 18 residues. The germline gives CDR1 LGHNA, CDR2 YSLEER. CDR3 protein: CASSQKVGASGGMDTQYF. The CDR3 bases are TGCGCCAGCAGCCAAAAAGTGGGGGCTAGCGGGGGGATGGATACGCAGTATTTT.

This chain connects TRBV5-4 to TRBJ2-5, with D perhaps TRBD1 or TRBD2 (5 bases each). Trimming took off 0 bases at V and 5 bases at J, with 11 bases between the two ends. CDR3 length equals 14 residues. Germline CDR1 is SGHNT and CDR2 is YYREEE (reference sequence). The CDR3 coding sequence is TGTGCCAGCAGCTTGGCAGGGACGAGTGAGACCCAGTACTTC. Its protein is CASSLAGTSETQYF.

The genes are TRBV5-1 and TRBJ2-2; TRBD1 matches at 8 bases. Per germline, CDR1 SGHRS and CDR2 YFSETQ. The CDR3 length is 15 residues. Trimming took 3 bases from V and 7 from J; bases not matched to a gene: 8. The CDR3, as DNA: TGCGCCAGCAGCTCGCAGGGGGCGCTTATCGGGGAGCTGTTTTTT. Translating gives CASSSQGALIGELFF.

This chain joins TRBV19 and TRBJ1-3; D gene uncertain. The germline CDR1 and CDR2 sequences are LNHDA and SQIVND (reference sequence). Between the trimmed V and J ends, which lost 5 bases and 3 bases, there was a span of 8 bases. The CDR3 totals 13 residues. CDR3 residues: CASSARLGNTIYF. The CDR3 DNA is TGTGCCAGTAGTGCCAGGCTTGGAAACACCATATATTTT.

The chain uses TRBV9 and TRBJ1-1, with D possibly being TRBD1 (6 bases). From germline, CDR1 is SGDLS and CDR2 YYNGEE. This CDR3 has 14 amino acids. The ends were cut back, 4 bases at V and 8 bases at J, with 18 bases in the middle. CDR3 nucleotide sequence: TGTGCCAGCAGCAAAGGTTGGGGGCCAAGAGAAGCTTTCTTT. Protein: CASSKGWGPREAFF.

The chain has TRBV28 and TRBJ2-3; TRBD2 is a possible D gene (5 bases). This CDR3 has 18 amino acids. CDR1 and CDR2 (germline): MDHEN, SYDVKM. Trimming pared 6 bases from V and 2 bases from J, leaving 24 bases between. CDR3 protein: CASRVDPGYERYTDTQYF. The CDR3 bases are TGTGCCAGCAGGGTAGATCCGGGATACGAACGTTACACAGATACGCAGTATTTT.

The V gene is TRBV5-1, the J gene TRBJ2-2, with D tentatively TRBD1 (6 bases). CDR3 length: 16 amino acids. V lost 6 bases and J lost 1, with 16 bases in between. From germline, CDR1 is SGHRS and CDR2 YFSETQ. The CDR3 bases are TGCGCCAGCACCTATCAAATACAGGGGAACACCGGGGAGCTGTTTTTT. The encoded protein is CASTYQIQGNTGELFF.

The CDR3 sequence: CASSRVGETQYF. DNA for the CDR3: TGTGCCAGCAGTCGAGTGGGGGAGACCCAGTACTTC. The rearrangement links TRBV12-3 or TRBV12-4 to TRBJ2-5; D not resolved. The CDR3 contains 12 residues. Trimming pared 5 bases from V and 5 bases from J, leaving 9 bases between.

The chain links TRBV4-1 to TRBJ1-2; D not resolved. V gave up 2 bases and J gave up 1 base, with 8 bases separating them. CDR3 length equals 14 residues. CDR1 and CDR2 (germline): MGHRA, YSYEKL. As DNA, the CDR3 is TGCGCCAGCAGCCAAACCGGTCGTAACTATGGCTACACCTTC. It translates to CASSQTGRNYGYTF.

The chain has TRBV4-3 and TRBJ2-3; TRBD2 agrees at 13 bases. The germline V gene encodes CDR1 LGHNA and CDR2 YSLEER. The CDR3 totals 17 residues. Unmatched junction bases numbered 7, after V lost 4 bases and J lost 3 bases. CDR3 loop: CASSRLGTSGATDTQYF. The CDR3 DNA is TGCGCCAGCAGCCGGCTAGGGACTAGCGGGGCTACAGATACGCAGTATTTT.

The chain joins TRBV5-5 to TRBJ2-3; 8 positions match TRBD1. CDR3 length equals 15 residues. The V gene end was trimmed by 3 bases and the J gene end by 0 bases; junction bases not matched to a gene: 3. CDR1 and CDR2 (germline): SGHKS, YYEKEE (reference sequence). The DNA for the CDR3 is TGTGCCAGCAGCTACCGACAGGGGAGCACAGATACGCAGTATTTT. Amino acids: CASSYRQGSTDTQYF.

The chain recombines TRBV18 with TRBJ2-6; D tentatively fits TRBD1 or TRBD2 (5 bases each). This CDR3 spans 22 amino acids. Germline CDR1 and CDR2: KGHSH and LQKENI. Trimming stripped 6 bases from V and 0 bases from J, with 30 bases between. CDR3 DNA: TGTGCCAGCTCGCAAAAGTTGGGACGGAACAAACCTTTCTACTCTGGGGCCAACGTCCTGACTTTC. It is translated as CASSQKLGRNKPFYSGANVLTF.

The chain is built from TRBV7-2 and TRBJ2-6, with 7 bases aligning to TRBD2. The trim removed 6 bases at V and 0 bases at J, leaving 14 bases unmatched. Germline V gene sequence: CDR1 SGHTA, CDR2 FQGNSA. The CDR3 is 19 residues long. CDR3 in amino acids: CASSPTGRVSRSGANVLTF. CDR3 nucleotide sequence: TGTGCCAGCAGTCCGACGGGGAGGGTATCCCGCTCTGGGGCCAACGTCCTGACTTTC.

The V call is TRBV6-2 or TRBV6-3, the J call TRBJ1-1; TRBD1 might be the D (5 bases). The germline V gene encodes CDR1 MNHEY and CDR2 SVGEGT. The CDR3 has 12 residues. The V and J ends lost 5 bases and 14 bases respectively, with 18 bases between them. The CDR3 DNA is TGTGCCAGCAGTCCCCTGTTCGCGCGGGGCTTCTTT. Protein product: CASSPLFARGFF.

The chain couples TRBV9 to TRBJ1-5, with unresolved D. This CDR3 has 14 residues. Deletions cut 0 bases from V and 7 bases from J, with 11 bases between. Germline V gene sequence: CDR1 SGDLS, CDR2 YYNGEE. The CDR3 nucleotides are TGTGCCAGCAGCGTAGGCGCAGGTGACCAGCCCCAGCATTTT. It specifies CASSVGAGDQPQHF.